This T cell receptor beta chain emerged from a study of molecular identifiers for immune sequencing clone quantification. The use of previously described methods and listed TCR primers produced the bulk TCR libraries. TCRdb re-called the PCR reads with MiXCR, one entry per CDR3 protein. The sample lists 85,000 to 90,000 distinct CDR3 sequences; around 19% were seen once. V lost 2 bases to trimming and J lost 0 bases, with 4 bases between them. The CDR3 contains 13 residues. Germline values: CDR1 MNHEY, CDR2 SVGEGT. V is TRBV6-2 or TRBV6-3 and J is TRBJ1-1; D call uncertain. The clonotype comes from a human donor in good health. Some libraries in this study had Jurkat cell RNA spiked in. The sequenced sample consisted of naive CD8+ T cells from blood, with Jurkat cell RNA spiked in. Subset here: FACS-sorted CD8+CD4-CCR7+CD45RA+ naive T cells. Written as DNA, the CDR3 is TGTGCCAGCAGTTACCTGCTGAACACTGAAGCTTTCTTT. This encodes CASSYLLNTEAFF.